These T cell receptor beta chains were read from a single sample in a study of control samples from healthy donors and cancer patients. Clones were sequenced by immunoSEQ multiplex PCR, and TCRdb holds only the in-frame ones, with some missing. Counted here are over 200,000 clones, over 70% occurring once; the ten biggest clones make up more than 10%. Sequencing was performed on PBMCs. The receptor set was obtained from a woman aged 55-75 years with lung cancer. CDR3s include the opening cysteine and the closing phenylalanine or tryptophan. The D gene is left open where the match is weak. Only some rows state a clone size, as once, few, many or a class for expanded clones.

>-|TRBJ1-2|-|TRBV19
TGTGCCAGTAGTCCCAGATCCGGGGCAGACTATGGCTACACCTTC
CASSPRSGADYGYTF
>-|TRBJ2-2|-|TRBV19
TGTGCCAGTAGTGGCAGGATAAACACCGGGGAGCTGTTTTTT
CASSGRINTGELFF
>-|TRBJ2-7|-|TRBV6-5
TGTGCCAGCAGGTCAACAGGTTACGAGCAGTACTTC
CASRSTGYEQYF
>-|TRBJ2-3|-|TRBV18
TGTGCCAGCTCACCTATAGGGGCAACAGATACGCAGTATTTT
CASSPIGATDTQYF
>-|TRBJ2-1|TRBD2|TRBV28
TGTGCCAGCCTCGGGGGGAAGGATGAGCAGTTCTTC
CASLGGKDEQFF
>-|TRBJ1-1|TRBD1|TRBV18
TGTGCCAGCTCACCCGGGACAGGGGAATTTGGGGCTTTCTTT
CASSPGTGEFGAFF
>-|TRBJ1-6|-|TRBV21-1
TGTGCCAGCAGCAAAGCGGACCCACCCCCGGTACTAGGGAATTCACCCCTCCACTTT
CASSKADPPPVLGNSPLHF
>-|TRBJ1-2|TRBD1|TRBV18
TGTGCCAGCTCACCCGGGACAGAAAGACAGGGGGGCTACACCTTC
CASSPGTERQGGYTF
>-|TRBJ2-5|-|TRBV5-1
TGCGCCAGCAGCTTGATGGGTGGGGGGCAAGAGACCCAGTACTTC
CASSLMGGGQETQYF
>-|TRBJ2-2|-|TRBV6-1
TGTGCCAGCAGTGTTTCCTACAGCGCGAACACCGGGGAGCTGTTTTTT
CASSVSYSANTGELFF
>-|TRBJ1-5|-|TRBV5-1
TGCGCCAGCAGCCCGGATGGGTTGAGGCAGCCCCAGCATTTT
CASSPDGLRQPQHF
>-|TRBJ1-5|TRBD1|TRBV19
TGTGCCAGTAGACGAAGACAGGGCGGCCAGCCCCAGCATTTT
CASRRRQGGQPQHF
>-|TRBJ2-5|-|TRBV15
TGTGCCACCAGCAGAGATTCATCCAGCCAGACCCAGTACTTC
CATSRDSSSQTQYF
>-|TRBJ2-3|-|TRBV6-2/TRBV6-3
TGTGCCAGCAGTTGGGGACCCGAGACAGATACGCAGTATTTT
CASSWGPETDTQYF
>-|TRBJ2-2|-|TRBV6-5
TGTGCCAGCAGGGGCCGGGGAGGAAGCCCCGGGGAGCTGTTTTTT
CASRGRGGSPGELFF
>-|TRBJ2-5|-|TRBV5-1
TGCGCCAGCAGCTTGGTGGAGGGAGAAGAGACCCAGTACTTC
CASSLVEGEETQYF
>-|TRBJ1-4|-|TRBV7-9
TGTGCCAGCAGTTTCGAGGAAAAACTGTTTTTT
CASSFEEKLFF
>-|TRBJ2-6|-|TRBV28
TGTGCCAGCAGTTTATTCCTTCAGTCTGGGGCCAACGTCCTGACTTTC
CASSLFLQSGANVLTF
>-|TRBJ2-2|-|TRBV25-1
TGTGCCAGCAGTCTCCTGGCGTACACCGGGGAGCTGTTTTTT
CASSLLAYTGELFF
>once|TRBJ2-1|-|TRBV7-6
TGTGCCAGCAGCTTAGGTGCGGGGTATGAGCAGTTCTTC
CASSLGAGYEQFF
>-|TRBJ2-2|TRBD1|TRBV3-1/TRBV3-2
TGTGCCAGCACCGCCGGGACAGGGGCCACCGGGGAGCTGTTTTTT
CASTAGTGATGELFF
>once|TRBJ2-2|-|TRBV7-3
TGTGCCAGCAGCTCCGCCAGGGGATCCACCGGGGAGCTGTTTTTT
CASSSARGSTGELFF
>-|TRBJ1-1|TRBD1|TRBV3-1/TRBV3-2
TGTGCCAGCAGCCGAGGACAGGGAAAAACTGAAGCTTTCTTT
CASSRGQGKTEAFF
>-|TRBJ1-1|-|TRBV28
TGTGCCAGCAGTGGCGGGTCTTTGAACACTGAAGCTTTCTTT
CASSGGSLNTEAFF
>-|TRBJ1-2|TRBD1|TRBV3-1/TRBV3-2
TGTGCCAGCAGCCAGGGACCGACAGGGGGCGGCGGCTACACCTTC
CASSQGPTGGGGYTF
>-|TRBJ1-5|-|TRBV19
TGTGCCAGTAGGATTCTCATGGGGGCTCGTAGCAATCAGCCCCAGCATTTT
CASRILMGARSNQPQHF
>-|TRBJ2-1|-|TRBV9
TGTGCCAGCAGCTGGTCAGGGATGGTCAATGAGCAGTTCTTC
CASSWSGMVNEQFF
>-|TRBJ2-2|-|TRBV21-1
TGTGCCAGCAGCAAAACGGGAGAAGTCGGGGCGAACACCGGGGAGCTGTTTTTT
CASSKTGEVGANTGELFF
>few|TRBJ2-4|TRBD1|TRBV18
TGTGCCAGCTCACCAATGGGACAGCCCGCAAACATTCAGTACTTC
CASSPMGQPANIQYF